Below, one T cell receptor (beta chain) is given with its context. Its antigen remains unidentified. This entry belongs to a study of relationships among human T cell subsets. Study-level results: Regulatory and Th2 subsets had few clones over 100 reads, unlike CD8+ cytotoxic cells. The seven subsets showed no significant differences in gene usage or CDR3 length.

Semiquantitative ARM-PCR amplified T cell receptor alpha and beta CDR3 regions from mRNA. Exponential amplification used communal superprimers after tagged nested gene-specific primers in ARM-PCR. TCRdb passed the multiplex PCR reads through MiXCR, listing each CDR3 protein once. The sample yields approximately 15,000 distinct CDR3 sequences, less than 80% seen once. Germline V gene sequence: CDR1 SGHAT, CDR2 FQNNGV. The junction had 6 bases not matched to a gene; V was cut back by 4 bases and J by 6 bases. This CDR3 spans 15 amino acids. What was sequenced was total T cells sorted from blood. The V and J genes are TRBV11-2 and TRBJ2-1; TRBD1 matches at 10 bases. This TCR derives from a middle-aged man in good health. The DNA of the CDR3 is TGTGCCAGCAGCTACCTAGGACAGGGGGTCAATGAGCAGTTCTTC. It codes for CASSYLGQGVNEQFF.